These 20 T cell receptor beta chains share one sample of origin, sequenced in a study of Graves' ophthalmopathy and Graves' hyperthyroidism. RNA transcripts yielded amplified TCR beta CDR3 regions. HTBI primers were employed in first-round RT-PCR, then a second-round multiplex PCR followed. TCRdb fed the multiplex PCR reads into MiXCR, producing one record per CDR3 protein. The sample has 600,000 to 700,000 distinct CDR3 sequences; more than 40% are singletons. Sequences were obtained from peripheral blood. The source of these receptors is an adult man with Graves' ophthalmopathy.

This clonotype was recorded many times. The rearrangement joins TRBV14 to TRBJ2-7; a weak D match, TRBD2 (5 bases). The CDR3 runs 14 residues. Trimming cost V 0 bases and J 0 bases, with 6 bases left between them. Germline V gene data show CDR1 as SGHDN and CDR2 as FVKESK. Here the CDR3 reads CASSQETSSYEQYF. The DNA of the CDR3 is TGTGCCAGCAGCCAAGAAACTAGCTCCTACGAGCAGTACTTC.

The J gene is TRBJ2-7, the V gene TRBV12-3 or TRBV12-4; 8 nucleotides agree with TRBD1. The trim removed 4 bases at V and 4 bases at J, leaving 15 bases unmatched. The CDR3 is made up of 17 amino acids. CDR3 residues: CASSSLVLGTGEYEQYF. CDR3 DNA: TGTGCCAGCAGTTCCCTTGTTCTCGGGACAGGCGAATACGAGCAGTACTTC.

This clonotype has at least ten counts. V usage is TRBV9 and J usage is TRBJ1-3; D is possibly TRBD1 (5 bases). V was clipped by 6 bases and J by 8 bases, with 12 bases between them. Germline CDR1 reads SGDLS; CDR2 reads YYNGEE. This CDR3 spans 12 amino acids. Here the CDR3 reads CASNRGGDTIYF. The CDR3, as DNA: TGTGCCAGCAACCGGGGAGGGGACACCATATATTTT.

Notes on this clonotype: Just one base apart from a much larger clone, this may be a read error. The chain links TRBV9 to TRBJ2-5, with D perhaps being TRBD1 or TRBD2 (6 bases each). This CDR3 spans 15 amino acids. CDR1 is SGDLS, CDR2 YYNGEE, per germline. The CDR3 DNA is TGTGCCGGCAGCGGAGGGACACCCCTAGGGGAGACCCAGTACTTC. Protein product: CAGSGGTPLGETQYF.

Worth noting for this clonotype: At one of its ends the junction is not consistent with the germline gene, which may arise from a read error. The chain is built from TRBV7-3 and TRBJ2-2, with 14 bases identical to TRBD2. CDR1 and CDR2 from the germline V gene are SGHTA and FQGTGA. This CDR3 has 19 amino acids. CDR3 sequence (DNA): TGTGCCGGCAGCTCGCCCGAGACTAGCGGGAGGGCCCTAACCGGGGAGCTGTTTTTT. It yields the protein CAGSSPETSGRALTGELFF.

Concerning this clonotype: This may be a read error: a much more frequent sequence differs by one nucleotide. The V and J genes are TRBV7-2 and TRBJ2-7, with 14 bases that match TRBD2. V dropped 5 bases and J dropped 8; count of bases not matched to a gene: 8. This CDR3 region has 15 residues. From germline, CDR1 is SGHTA and CDR2 FQGNSA. The CDR3 reads CASSQETSGRVKQYF. The DNA for the CDR3 is TGTGCCAGCAGCCAAGAGACTAGCGGGAGGGTTAAGCAGTACTTC.

This clonotype was recorded only once. The genes are TRBV29-1 and TRBJ1-2; D possibly corresponds to TRBD1 (5 bases). Germline V lookup: CDR1 SQVTM, CDR2 ANQGSEA. This CDR3 is 12 amino acids long. V lost 8 bases and J lost 5, with 15 bases in between. CDR3 bases: TGCAGCTTATCGGGGGACGGTTATGGCTACACCTTC. Protein sequence: CSLSGDGYGYTF.

As to this clonotype: One end of the junction does not line up with germline, which may come from a read error. The CDR3 coding sequence is TGTTCCAGTAGTACTACGGACAGATACCAAGAGACCCAGTATTTT. Its protein is CSSSTTDRYQETQYF. The V gene is TRBV19, the J gene TRBJ1-5; D is possibly TRBD1 (6 bases). The J call is uncertain, as TRBJ2-3 better fits the DNA end. Germline V gene data show CDR1 as LNHDA and CDR2 as SQIVND (reference sequence). The CDR3 contains 15 residues.

The rearrangement links TRBV20-1 to TRBJ1-2; D is unclear. The CDR3 consists of 12 residues. Trimming stripped 0 bases from V and 11 bases from J, with 13 bases between. Per germline, CDR1 DFQATT and CDR2 SNEGSKA (reference sequence). In nucleotides, the CDR3 is TGCAGTGCTAGAGATCGCGCGGGAGGGTACACCTTC. Residues: CSARDRAGGYTF.

V and J are TRBV2 and TRBJ1-2; 8 bases align to TRBD1. The CDR3 contains 14 residues. V lost 5 bases and J lost 5; bases outside the gene matches: 7. Per germline, CDR1 SNHLY and CDR2 FYNNEI. The CDR3 here is CASSPGDRSYGYTF. In nucleotides, the CDR3 is TGTGCCAGCAGTCCGGGGGACAGGTCTTATGGCTACACCTTC.

There are many counts of this clonotype. A read error may produce the germline difference seen at one junction end. The J gene is TRBJ2-5, the V gene TRBV7-2; the D gene is possibly TRBD2 (7 bases). The CDR3 totals 12 residues. The V gene's germline CDR1 is SGHTA and CDR2 FQGNSA. The CDR3 DNA reads TGTGCCAGCAGCTTTGGGACGGGGGGCCTGAACTTC. Translated: CASSFGTGGLNF.

This clonotype was counted a few times. The chain joins TRBV5-1 to TRBJ2-2, with TRBD1 identical over 10 bases. The germline V gene encodes CDR1 SGHRS and CDR2 YFSETQ. The CDR3 runs 16 residues. V lost 4 bases, J lost 4 bases, and 7 bases stayed unmatched. CDR3 sequence: CASSLRQGAGTGELFF. The DNA for the CDR3 is TGCGCCAGCAGCCTCCGACAGGGGGCTGGCACCGGGGAGCTGTTTTTT.

In this sample, this clonotype turned up many times. This CDR3 reads CSVGMGDSYEQYF. The DNA of the CDR3 is TGCAGCGTAGGGATGGGGGACTCCTACGAGCAGTACTTC. The rearrangement joins TRBV29-1 to TRBJ2-7; either TRBD1 or TRBD2 may fit D (5 bases each). Trimming removed 6 bases at V and 0 bases at J, with 12 bases between. The CDR3 is 13 residues long. CDR1 SQVTM and CDR2 ANQGSEA come from the germline V gene.

For the CDR3, the DNA is TGCAGTGCATCACTAGCGGGAGTACTCGAGCAGTACTTC. Its protein is CSASLAGVLEQYF. The gene calls are TRBV20-1 and TRBJ2-7, with 11 bases that match TRBD2. Germline values: CDR1 DFQATT, CDR2 SNEGSKA (reference sequence). V shed 6 bases, J shed 6 bases, and the junction held 7 bases outside the gene matches. This CDR3 comprises 13 residues.

This clonotype was detected many times. The genes are TRBV2 and TRBJ2-2; 7 nucleotides match TRBD1. The J segment lost 0 bases and the V segment lost 6 bases, leaving 4 bases of the junction unmatched. The length of the CDR3 is 15 residues. Germline CDR1 is SNHLY and CDR2 is FYNNEI. The CDR3 sequence: CASSPGTANTGELFF. For the CDR3, the DNA is TGTGCCAGCAGCCCAGGGACAGCGAACACCGGGGAGCTGTTTTTT. The full variable domain, with the rest looked up from reference TRBV2 and TRBJ2-2, is EPEVTQTPSHQVTQMGQEVILRCVPISNHLYFYWYRQILGQKVEFLVSFYNNEISEKSEIFDDQFSVERPDGSNFTLKIRSTKLEDSAMYFCASSPGTANTGELFFGEGSRLTVL.

This chain uses TRBV4-2 with TRBJ2-5; D is unresolved. Trimming removed 4 bases at V and 5 bases at J, with 14 bases between. Germline CDR1 is LGHNA and CDR2 is YNFKEQ. The CDR3 spans 14 residues. CDR3: CASSRGRSGETQYF. CDR3 bases: TGTGCCAGCAGCCGAGGAAGGAGTGGCGAGACCCAGTACTTC.

This clonotype was picked up many times. The chain employs TRBV2 and TRBJ2-5; 7 nucleotides match TRBD1. The CDR3 sequence is 14 residues long. The germline CDR1 and CDR2 sequences are SNHLY and FYNNEI. Trimming removed 10 bases from V and 5 bases from J; junction bases left unmatched: 13. The CDR3 sequence: CANRKKTGWETQYF. CDR3 DNA sequence: TGTGCCAACAGGAAAAAGACAGGGTGGGAGACCCAGTACTTC.

Comment on this clonotype: A read error is possible here, since a much larger clone lies one base away. This rearrangement joins TRBV20-1 to TRBJ1-2; unclear D gene. The germline gives CDR1 DFQATT, CDR2 SNEGSKA (reference sequence). CDR3 length: 11 amino acids. CDR3 residues: CSAPKDYGHTF. The CDR3 DNA follows: TGCAGTGCCCCGAAGGACTATGGCCACACCTTC.

This clonotype was seen only a few times. This chain joins TRBV5-5 and TRBJ1-1; perhaps TRBD1 as D (6 bases). Germline CDR1 SGHKS, CDR2 YYEKEE (reference sequence). This CDR3 is 14 amino acids long. V was cut by 5 bases and J by 4 bases, with 15 bases left in between. In DNA, the CDR3 is TGTGCCAGCAGTTTGACAGGCTTTGGCACTGAAGCTTTCTTT. Translated, it gives CASSLTGFGTEAFF.

With regard to this clonotype: One end of the junction varies from germline; a read error may be responsible. V and J are TRBV19 and TRBJ1-1; D is unresolved. The CDR3 extends over 13 amino acids. CDR1 and CDR2 from the germline V gene are LNHDA and SQIVND (reference sequence). CDR3 nucleotides: TGTGCCTGTAGTGCGGTGATGAACACTGAAGCTTTCTTT. The encoded protein is CACSAVMNTEAFF.